Following are 29 T cell receptor beta chains from one sample sequenced in a study of T cell responses to AZD1222 COVID-19 vaccine. Here immunoSEQ multiplex PCR was the method, and the copy in TCRdb shows in-frame clones only, minus some. This sample has roughly 80,000 clones, with around 90% found just once. Sequenced material: peripheral blood, taken on day 0 of AZD1222 vaccination. These receptors were collected from an adult in good health.

The rearrangement uses TRBV7-9 and TRBJ2-1; 9 bases map to TRBD2. The ends lost 7 bases at V and 5 bases at J; junction bases unmatched: 6. The CDR3 extends over 14 amino acids. Germline V gene sequence: CDR1 SEHNR, CDR2 FQNEAQ (reference sequence). This chain's CDR3 is CASTTGTSNNEQFF. DNA for the CDR3: TGTGCCAGCACAACCGGGACTAGCAACAATGAGCAGTTCTTC. Full variable domain (remainder filled in from reference TRBV7-9 and TRBJ2-1): DTGVSQNPRHKITKRGQNVTFRCDPISEHNRLYWYRQTLGQGPEFLTYFQNEAQLEKSRLLSDRFSAERPKGSFSTLEIQRTEQGDSAMYLCASTTGTSNNEQFFGPGTRLTVL.

The chain recombines TRBV6-5 with TRBJ1-2; D is ambiguous. The germline V and J ends were trimmed by 7 bases and 2 bases, with 11 bases remaining between them. Germline V CDR1 and CDR2: MNHEY, SVGAGI. CDR3 length equals 13 residues. The DNA of the CDR3 is TGTGCCAGCACGGGCAGTAGAAACTATGGCTACACCTTC. This codes for CASTGSRNYGYTF.

The rearrangement joins TRBV19 to TRBJ2-2; 9 positions agree with TRBD1. The CDR3 length is 15 residues. CDR1 LNHDA and CDR2 SQIVND come from the germline V gene (reference sequence). V lost 5 bases and J lost 10; bases outside the gene matches: 11. CDR3 in amino acids: CASSFRDRAFPELFF. CDR3 DNA sequence: TGTGCCAGTAGTTTCCGGGACAGGGCTTTTCCGGAGCTGTTTTTT. Based on the CDR3 plus reference TRBV19 and TRBJ2-2, the full variable domain is DGGITQSPKYLFRKEGQNVTLSCEQNLNHDAMYWYRQDPGQGLRLIYYSQIVNDFQKGDIAEGYSVSREKKESFPLTVTSAQKNPTAFYLCASSFRDRAFPELFFGEGSRLTVL.

This clone is a singleton in its sample. The genes are TRBV4-1 and TRBJ2-3; tentative D call: TRBD2 (7 bases). V lost 0 bases to trimming and J lost 3 bases, with 16 bases between them. Germline V lookup: CDR1 MGHRA, CDR2 YSYEKL. The CDR3 sequence is 17 residues long. Here the CDR3 reads CASSQEGRGGRTDTQYF. The CDR3 DNA reads TGCGCCAGCAGCCAAGAGGGTCGCGGGGGCAGGACAGATACGCAGTATTTT.

The rearrangement links TRBV6-2 or TRBV6-3 to TRBJ2-4; the D call may be TRBD1 or TRBD2 (5 bases each). The V gene's germline CDR1 is MNHEY and CDR2 SVGEGT. The ends were cut back, 4 bases at V and 1 base at J, with 14 bases in the middle. This CDR3 is built from 16 residues. CDR3 in amino acids: CASSWGSTSAKNIQYF. CDR3 nucleotide sequence: TGTGCCAGCAGTTGGGGGAGCACCTCGGCCAAAAACATTCAGTACTTC.

V is TRBV3-1 (or the pseudogene TRBV3-2) and J is TRBJ2-3; the D is unclear. This CDR3 is built from 17 residues. V lost 6 bases and J 7 bases, leaving 26 bases between the germline ends. Germline CDR1 LGHDT, CDR2 YNNKEL (reference sequence). CDR3 sequence: CASRNFGTRAEVNTQYF. The CDR3 bases are TGTGCCAGCAGGAATTTCGGTACGAGAGCAGAGGTAAATACGCAGTATTTT.

The CDR3 DNA reads TGTGCCACCAGTGATTCTAGGGCAGGGGACACAGATACGCAGTATTTT. It codes for CATSDSRAGDTDTQYF. The V call is TRBV24-1, the J call TRBJ2-3; D is perhaps TRBD1 (6 bases). The germline gives CDR1 KGHDR, CDR2 SFDVKD. This CDR3 is built from 16 residues. Trimming cost V 2 bases and J 2 bases, with 13 bases left between them.

The table lists this clone with a count of one. This rearrangement joins TRBV7-2 to TRBJ2-7; 8 bases are a match to TRBD1. From germline, CDR1 is SGHTA and CDR2 FQGNSA. V shed 5 bases, J shed 5 bases, and the junction held 8 bases outside the gene matches. The CDR3 consists of 14 residues. This chain's CDR3 is CASSRRDRGHEQYF. DNA for the CDR3: TGTGCCAGCAGCCGCAGAGACAGGGGCCACGAGCAGTACTTC.

The V call is TRBV12-3 or TRBV12-4, the J call TRBJ2-1; D remains unclear. V was pared by 5 bases and J by 10 bases, with 12 bases between. There are 12 residues in the CDR3. CDR3 sequence (DNA): TGTGCCAGCAGTCAGTCCTTAGGGGAGCAGTTCTTC. It encodes CASSQSLGEQFF.

This clone came up once. V is TRBV27 and J is TRBJ1-2; perhaps TRBD1 as D (6 bases). V dropped 6 bases and J dropped 4 bases, with 12 bases sitting between them. CDR3 length: 13 amino acids. CDR1 and CDR2 (germline): MNHEY, SMNVEV (reference sequence). CDR3 loop: CASSQTGSYGYTF. CDR3 DNA: TGTGCCAGCAGCCAAACAGGGAGCTATGGCTACACCTTC.

Note on this clone: A much bigger clone sits one base away, suggesting this may be a read error. The rearrangement joins TRBV6-5 to TRBJ2-2; D call uncertain. CDR1 MNHEY and CDR2 SVGAGI come from the germline V gene. V lost 6 bases and J 1 base, leaving 3 bases between the germline ends. This CDR3 has 12 amino acids. CDR3 bases: TGTGCCAGCAGGCAGAACACCGGGGAGCTGTTTTTT. This encodes CASRQNTGELFF.

The V gene is TRBV27, the J gene TRBJ1-6, with 9 bases aligning to TRBD1. The V gene end was trimmed by 5 bases and the J gene end by 7 bases; junction bases not matched to a gene: 9. The germline CDR1 and CDR2 sequences are MNHEY and SMNVEV (reference sequence). CDR3 length equals 16 residues. The CDR3 loop reads CASSPHPGTGNSPLHF. The DNA for the CDR3 is TGTGCCAGCAGTCCACACCCCGGGACAGGGAATTCACCCCTCCACTTT.

The rearrangement links TRBV3-1 (or the pseudogene TRBV3-2) to TRBJ2-3; 8 bases agree with TRBD2. The CDR3 is 15 amino acids. V lost 0 bases, J lost 7 bases, and 6 bases stayed unmatched. Germline V lookup: CDR1 LGHDT, CDR2 YNNKEL (reference sequence). This CDR3 reads CASSQDTGGLNTQYF. The CDR3 nucleotides are TGTGCCAGCAGCCAAGATACGGGGGGGTTAAATACGCAGTATTTT.

The chain employs TRBV6-5 and TRBJ1-1; TRBD1 is a possible D gene (5 bases). This CDR3 has 13 residues. Germline CDR1 reads MNHEY; CDR2 reads SVGAGI. V was shortened by 3 bases and J by 2 bases, with 7 bases between the two germline ends. CDR3 nucleotide sequence: TGTGCCAGCAGTTATGACAGCAACACTGAAGCTTTCTTT. Translating gives CASSYDSNTEAFF.

The genes are TRBV19 and TRBJ2-7, with D maybe TRBD2 (6 bases). This CDR3 spans 15 amino acids. The germline CDR1 and CDR2 sequences are LNHDA and SQIVND (reference sequence). V shed 5 bases and J shed 1 base, with 15 bases lying between them. This CDR3 is CASSPGDSPSYEQYF. CDR3 in DNA: TGTGCCAGTAGTCCGGGAGACAGCCCTTCCTACGAGCAGTACTTC.

This rearrangement joins TRBV5-4 to TRBJ1-4, with TRBD1 matching 9 bases. Germline V lookup: CDR1 SGHNT, CDR2 YYREEE (reference sequence). The CDR3 covers 14 residues. After removal of 6 bases from V and 7 bases from J, the junction contained 7 bases not matched to a gene. Here the CDR3 DNA reads TGTGCCAGCACCCCGACAGGGGGAAGTGAAAAACTGTTTTTT. Protein sequence: CASTPTGGSEKLFF. Full variable domain (missing parts from reference TRBV5-4 and TRBJ1-4): ETGVTQSPTHLIKTRGQQVTLRCSSQSGHNTVSWYQQALGQGPQFIFQYYREEENGRGNFPPRFSGLQFPNYSSELNVNALELDDSALYLCASTPTGGSEKLFFGSGTQLSVL.

This clone came up once. The V call is TRBV6-2 or TRBV6-3, the J call TRBJ2-2, with D tentatively TRBD1 (6 bases). The V end was cut by 5 bases, the J end by 5 bases, with 12 bases between. Germline CDR1 MNHEY, CDR2 SVGEGT. The CDR3 is made up of 14 amino acids. In nucleotides, the CDR3 is TGTGCCAGCAGTCGAAATCAGGGGACCGGGGAGCTGTTTTTT. This translates into CASSRNQGTGELFF.

The gene calls are TRBV28 and TRBJ1-4; D is unresolved. Per germline, CDR1 MDHEN and CDR2 SYDVKM. Deletions cut 5 bases from V and 11 bases from J, with 18 bases between. The CDR3 runs to 14 residues. The CDR3 sequence: CASSLAGPYHKLFF. CDR3 DNA sequence: TGTGCCAGCAGTCTCGCCGGGCCCTACCACAAACTGTTTTTT.

The J gene is TRBJ1-3, the V gene TRBV2; no reliable D call. This CDR3 is 13 amino acids long. Per germline, CDR1 SNHLY and CDR2 FYNNEI. V lost 2 bases to trimming and J lost 4 bases, with 6 bases between them. For the CDR3, the DNA is TGTGCCAGCAGTGAAAGCACCGGAAACACCATATATTTT. It specifies CASSESTGNTIYF.

The chain combines TRBV7-2 with TRBJ1-2, with unresolved D. The CDR3 has 15 residues. Germline V gene data show CDR1 as SGHTA and CDR2 as FQGNSA. V lost 1 base, J lost 4 bases, and 13 bases lay in between. The CDR3 DNA reads as TGTGCCAGCAGCTTAGATCGGGCCAGCCTCTATGGCTACACCTTC. It is translated as CASSLDRASLYGYTF.

The chain uses TRBV3-1 (or the pseudogene TRBV3-2) and TRBJ2-1; 12 positions match TRBD2. The CDR3 is made up of 18 amino acids. CDR1 and CDR2 from the germline V gene are LGHDT and YNNKEL (reference sequence). Trimming removed 4 bases from V and 4 bases from J; junction bases left unmatched: 11. The CDR3 protein is CASSPFSSLAGGYNEQFF. The CDR3 coding sequence is TGTGCCAGCAGCCCGTTCTCCTCACTAGCGGGAGGTTACAATGAGCAGTTCTTC.

The V call is TRBV11-2, the J call TRBJ1-2; D uncertain. The CDR3 totals 15 residues. Trimming stripped 5 bases from V and 4 bases from J, with 17 bases between. Germline V gene lookup returns CDR1 SGHAT and CDR2 FQNNGV. This chain's CDR3 is CASSPQATQIYGYTF. CDR3 sequence (DNA): TGTGCCAGCAGCCCCCAAGCGACACAAATCTATGGCTACACCTTC.

The chain employs TRBV2 and TRBJ1-2; D call uncertain. Germline assignment: CDR1 SNHLY and CDR2 FYNNEI. V gave up 6 bases and J gave up 0 bases, with 14 bases separating them. The CDR3 consists of 15 residues. Here the CDR3 reads CASSDGQQSNYGYTF. The CDR3 DNA reads TGTGCCAGCAGCGATGGCCAACAGTCTAACTATGGCTACACCTTC.

This chain connects TRBV19 to TRBJ1-5; D might be TRBD1 (6 bases). The CDR3 runs to 13 residues. The V end lost 5 bases, the J end lost 4 bases, and 9 bases lay between the germline ends. Germline lookup yields CDR1 LNHDA and CDR2 SQIVND (reference sequence). Here the CDR3 DNA reads TGTGCCAGTAGTGGGACAAATAATCAGCCCCAGCATTTT. Its protein is CASSGTNNQPQHF.

This chain connects TRBV27 to TRBJ2-1; possibly TRBD1 for D (5 bases). Between the trimmed V and J ends, which lost 2 bases and 4 bases, there was a span of 15 bases. This CDR3 has 16 residues. Germline CDR1 reads MNHEY; CDR2 reads SMNVEV (reference sequence). CDR3 bases: TGTGCCAGCAGTTTAATAGGGCAGGGATTGTACAATGAGCAGTTCTTC. This sequence encodes CASSLIGQGLYNEQFF.

The genes are TRBV27 and TRBJ1-2, with TRBD1 identical over 7 bases. The length of the CDR3 is 16 residues. V trimming: 2 bases; J trimming: 7 bases; junction bases outside the gene matches: 13. Germline-derived CDR1 and CDR2 are MNHEY and SMNVEV (reference sequence). The CDR3 loop is CASSLSPDRVDGGYTF. For the CDR3, the DNA is TGTGCCAGCAGTTTAAGCCCCGACAGGGTGGATGGTGGCTACACCTTC.

The chain couples TRBV7-8 to TRBJ1-1, with TRBD1 as a possible D gene (6 bases). Per germline, CDR1 SGHVS and CDR2 FQNEAQ. V gave up 4 bases and J gave up 3 bases, with 12 bases separating them. The CDR3 has 14 residues. In DNA form, the CDR3 reads TGTGCCAGCAGCTCACAGGGCGGGGACACTGAAGCTTTCTTT. Its protein is CASSSQGGDTEAFF.

The gene calls are TRBV7-2 and TRBJ1-2; D remains unclear. The V gene's germline CDR1 is SGHTA and CDR2 FQGNSA. V was shortened by 3 bases and J by 1 base, with 6 bases between the two germline ends. The CDR3 has 13 residues. In DNA, the CDR3 is TGTGCCAGCAGCTTGGGTCTTAACTATGGCTACACCTTC. Translating gives CASSLGLNYGYTF.

This chain joins TRBV12-3 or TRBV12-4 and TRBJ1-4; no clear D gene. This CDR3 spans 13 amino acids. The V and J ends lost 3 bases and 5 bases respectively, with 7 bases between them. CDR3 nucleotide sequence: TGTGCCAGCAGTTTCCTGCCGAATGAAAAACTGTTTTTT. This sequence encodes CASSFLPNEKLFF.